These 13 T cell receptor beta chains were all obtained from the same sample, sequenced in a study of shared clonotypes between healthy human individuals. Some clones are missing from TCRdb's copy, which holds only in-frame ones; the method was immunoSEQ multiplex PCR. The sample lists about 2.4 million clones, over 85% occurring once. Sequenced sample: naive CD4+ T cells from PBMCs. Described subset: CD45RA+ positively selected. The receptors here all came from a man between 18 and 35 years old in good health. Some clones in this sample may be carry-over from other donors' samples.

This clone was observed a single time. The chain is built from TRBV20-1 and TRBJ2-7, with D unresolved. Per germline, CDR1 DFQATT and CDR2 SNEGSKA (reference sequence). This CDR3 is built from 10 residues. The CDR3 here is CRARGDEQYF. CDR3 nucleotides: TGCCGGGCGCGTGGCGACGAGCAGTACTTC.

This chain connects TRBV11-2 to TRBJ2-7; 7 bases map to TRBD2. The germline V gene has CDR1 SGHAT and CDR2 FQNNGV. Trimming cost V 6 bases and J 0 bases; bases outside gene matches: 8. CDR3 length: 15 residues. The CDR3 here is CASSRSLAASYEQYF. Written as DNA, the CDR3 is TGTGCCAGCAGTCGTTCCCTAGCGGCCTCCTACGAGCAGTACTTC.

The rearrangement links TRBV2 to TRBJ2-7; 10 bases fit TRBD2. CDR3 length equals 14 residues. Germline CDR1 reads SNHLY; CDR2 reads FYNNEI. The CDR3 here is CGTRMGTSDYEQYF. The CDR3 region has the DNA TGTGGGACGAGAATGGGGACTAGCGACTACGAGCAGTACTTC.

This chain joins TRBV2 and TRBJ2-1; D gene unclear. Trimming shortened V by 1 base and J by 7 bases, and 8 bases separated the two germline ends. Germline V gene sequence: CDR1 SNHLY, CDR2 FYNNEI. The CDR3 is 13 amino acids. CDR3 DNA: TGTGCCAGCAGTGAAGGGAATAGGAATGAGCAGTTCTTC. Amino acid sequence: CASSEGNRNEQFF.

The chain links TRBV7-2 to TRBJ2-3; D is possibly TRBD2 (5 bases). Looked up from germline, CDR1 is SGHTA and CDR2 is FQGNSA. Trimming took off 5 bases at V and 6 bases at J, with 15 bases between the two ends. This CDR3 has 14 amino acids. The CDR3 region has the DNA TGTGCCAGCAGCCCGGACTTTATCCGGGATACGCAGTATTTT. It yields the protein CASSPDFIRDTQYF.

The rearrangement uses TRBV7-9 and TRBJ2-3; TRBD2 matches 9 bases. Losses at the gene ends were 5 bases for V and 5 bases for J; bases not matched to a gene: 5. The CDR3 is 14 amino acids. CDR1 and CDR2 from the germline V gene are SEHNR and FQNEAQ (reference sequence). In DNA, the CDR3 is TGTGCCAGCAGCCGGGGAGCGGGGGGAGATACGCAGTATTTT. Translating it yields CASSRGAGGDTQYF.

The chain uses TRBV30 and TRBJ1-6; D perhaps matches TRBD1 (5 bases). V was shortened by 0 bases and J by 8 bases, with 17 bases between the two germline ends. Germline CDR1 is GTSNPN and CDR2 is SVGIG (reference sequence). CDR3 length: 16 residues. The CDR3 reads CAWSVGGVPRYSPLHF. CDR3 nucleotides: TGTGCCTGGAGTGTAGGAGGGGTTCCCCGGTATTCACCCCTCCACTTT. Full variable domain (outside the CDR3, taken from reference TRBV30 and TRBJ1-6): SQTIHQWPATLVQPVGSPLSLECTVEGTSNPNLYWYRQAAGRGLQLLFYSVGIGQISSEVPQNLSASRPQDRQFILSSKKLLLSDSGFYLCAWSVGGVPRYSPLHFGNGTRLTVT.

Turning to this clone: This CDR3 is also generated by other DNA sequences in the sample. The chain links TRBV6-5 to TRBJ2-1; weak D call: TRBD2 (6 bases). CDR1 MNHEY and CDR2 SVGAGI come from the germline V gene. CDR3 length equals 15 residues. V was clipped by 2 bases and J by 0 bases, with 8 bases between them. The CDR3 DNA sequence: TGTGCCAGCAGTTACGGTAGCGGCTCCTACAATGAGCAGTTCTTC. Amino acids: CASSYGSGSYNEQFF.

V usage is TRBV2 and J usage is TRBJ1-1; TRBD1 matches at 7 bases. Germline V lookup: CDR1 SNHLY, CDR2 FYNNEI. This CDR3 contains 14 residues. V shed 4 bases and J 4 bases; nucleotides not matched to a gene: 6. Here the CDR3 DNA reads TGTGCCAGCAGTGCCCGGGACAGCCTCACTGAAGCTTTCTTT. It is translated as CASSARDSLTEAFF.

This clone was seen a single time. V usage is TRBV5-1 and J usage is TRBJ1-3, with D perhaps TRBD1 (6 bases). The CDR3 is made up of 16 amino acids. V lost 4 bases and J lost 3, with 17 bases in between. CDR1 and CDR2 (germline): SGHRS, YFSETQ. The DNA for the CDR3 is TGCGCCAGCAGCCCGTCAACAAGGGGGGATGGAAACACCATATATTTT. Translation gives CASSPSTRGDGNTIYF.

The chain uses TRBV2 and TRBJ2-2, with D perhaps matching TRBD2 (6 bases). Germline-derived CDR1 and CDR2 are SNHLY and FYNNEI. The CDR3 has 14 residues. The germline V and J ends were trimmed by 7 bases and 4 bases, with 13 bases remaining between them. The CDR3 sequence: CASTGDGSTGELFF. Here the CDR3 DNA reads TGTGCCAGCACGGGGGACGGAAGCACCGGGGAGCTGTTTTTT. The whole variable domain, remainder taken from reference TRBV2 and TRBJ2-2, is EPEVTQTPSHQVTQMGQEVILRCVPISNHLYFYWYRQILGQKVEFLVSFYNNEISEKSEIFDDQFSVERPDGSNFTLKIRSTKLEDSAMYFCASTGDGSTGELFFGEGSRLTVL.

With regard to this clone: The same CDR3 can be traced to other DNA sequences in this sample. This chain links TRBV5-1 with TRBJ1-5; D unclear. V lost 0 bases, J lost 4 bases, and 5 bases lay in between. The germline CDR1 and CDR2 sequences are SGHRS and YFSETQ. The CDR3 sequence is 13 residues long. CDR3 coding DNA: TGCGCCAGCAGCTTGGGCCCAAATCAGCCCCAGCATTTT. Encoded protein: CASSLGPNQPQHF.

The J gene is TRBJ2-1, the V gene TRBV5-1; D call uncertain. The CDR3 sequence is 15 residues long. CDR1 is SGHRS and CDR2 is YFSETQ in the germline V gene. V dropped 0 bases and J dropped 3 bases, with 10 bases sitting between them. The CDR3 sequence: CASSLATLYYNEQFF. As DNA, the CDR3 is TGCGCCAGCAGCTTGGCCACTTTGTACTACAATGAGCAGTTCTTC.